The T cell receptor (beta chain) described here comes from a study of human T cells and chemical hapten exposure. Study-level background: How much TCR each sample yielded varied, mostly because pooled library volumes differed slightly. Findings and caveats of the study: Significantly greater numbers of large CDR3 similarity clusters came from expanded TCRs than from controls. There was alopecia in the donors, so their immune response may differ from that of healthy people.

J gave up 5 bases and V 5 bases, and 7 bases lay outside the gene matches. The germline CDR1 and CDR2 sequences are SGHTA and FQGTGA. The CDR3 is made up of 16 amino acids. Time point described: patch test 1, 2 weeks after DPC sensitization. Treatment noted: therapeutic diphenylcyclopropenone sensitization with weekly scalp DPC. A note on this clonotype: The antigen is not known.

In the original workflow: Samples held a median of roughly 100,000 TCRs, range roughly 20,000–750,000. TCRdb re-derived calls from the RACE reads in MiXCR, one entry per CDR3 protein. The V and J calls shown here were made by TCRdb, not taken from the authors' results. The data hold 100,000 to 150,000 distinct CDR3 sequences, with 12% to 15% observed a single time. The gene calls are TRBV7-3 and TRBJ2-1; 12 nucleotides align to TRBD2. The origin of this receptor is a man younger than 30 with alopecia areata. Some clones in this sample may be carry-over from other donors' samples. This specimen consisted of whole blood, obtained in connection with sensitization to the hapten diphenylcyclopropenone (DPC). This CDR3 reads CASSRRGTSGHNEQFF. CDR3 nucleotide sequence: TGTGCCAGCAGCCGTCGAGGGACTAGCGGGCACAATGAGCAGTTCTTC.